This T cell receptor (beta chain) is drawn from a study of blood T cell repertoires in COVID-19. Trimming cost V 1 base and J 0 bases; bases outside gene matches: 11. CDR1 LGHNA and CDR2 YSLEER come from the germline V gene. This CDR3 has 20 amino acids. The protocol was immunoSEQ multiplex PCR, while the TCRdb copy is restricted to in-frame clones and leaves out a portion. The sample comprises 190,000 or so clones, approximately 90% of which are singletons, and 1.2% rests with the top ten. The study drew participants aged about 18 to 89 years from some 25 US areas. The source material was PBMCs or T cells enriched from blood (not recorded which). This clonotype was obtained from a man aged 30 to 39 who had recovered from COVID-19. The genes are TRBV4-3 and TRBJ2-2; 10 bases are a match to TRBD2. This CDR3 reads CASSQGVLGLAVSNTGELFF. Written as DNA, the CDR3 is TGCGCCAGCAGCCAAGGCGTTCTTGGACTAGCGGTTTCGAACACCGGGGAGCTGTTTTTT.